This TCR beta chain appears in the sequencing data of a study of blood T cell repertoires in COVID-19. Study details: Sample material is recorded as cDNA or gDNA derived from T cells, B-cell-depleted T cells, or PBMCs.

Measured with immunoSEQ multiplex PCR; TCRdb has only the in-frame clones, and not every one. The profile shows around 280,000 clones, about 90% of them singletons. Losses at the gene ends were 1 base for V and 4 bases for J; bases not matched to a gene: 1. Germline assignment: CDR1 SGHNT and CDR2 YENEEA. The CDR3 contains 14 residues. Sequenced sample: peripheral blood. V usage is TRBV11-3 and J usage is TRBJ2-7, with TRBD1 identical over 10 bases. The source is a woman in her twenties or thirties with COVID-19, enrolled during active disease. CDR3 nucleotide sequence: TGTGCCAGCAGCTTAGGACAGGGGGCATACGAGCAGTACTTC. Its protein is CASSLGQGAYEQYF.